This T cell receptor beta chain was captured in a study of tumor-infiltrating lymphocytes in primary liver carcinoma. Study findings and constraints: Among the pair types, tumor region pairs showed more overlap than tumor-adjacent and tumor-blood pairs.

Germline-derived CDR1 and CDR2 are SEHNR and FQNEAQ (reference sequence). This CDR3 is built from 14 residues. Trimming stripped 4 bases from V and 3 bases from J, with 13 bases between. In addition to blood RNA drawn from unsorted whole blood, germline DNA was extracted. A primer matching the constant region was used to make TCR beta cDNA from approximately 0.55 ug of total RNA. Modified slightly, ARM-PCR produced TCR beta libraries over three nested multiplex PCR rounds. A C-beta reverse primer was combined with TRBV1-TRBV30 forward primers in the first two PCR rounds, and each round had about 10 cycles. TCRdb re-called the multiplex PCR reads with MiXCR, one entry per CDR3 protein. The sample shows a few hundred thousand distinct CDR3 sequences, approximately 58% of them seen only once. Remarks on this clonotype: No antigen is known for it.

The sequenced sample consisted of peripheral blood. The chain uses TRBV7-9 and TRBJ2-7; D remains ambiguous. The receptor was derived from a woman aged 25 to 39 with primary liver carcinoma and hepatitis B virus infection. The CDR3 sequence is CASSSASQRYEQYF. In DNA, the CDR3 is TGTGCCAGCAGCTCCGCCTCCCAGCGCTACGAGCAGTACTTC.